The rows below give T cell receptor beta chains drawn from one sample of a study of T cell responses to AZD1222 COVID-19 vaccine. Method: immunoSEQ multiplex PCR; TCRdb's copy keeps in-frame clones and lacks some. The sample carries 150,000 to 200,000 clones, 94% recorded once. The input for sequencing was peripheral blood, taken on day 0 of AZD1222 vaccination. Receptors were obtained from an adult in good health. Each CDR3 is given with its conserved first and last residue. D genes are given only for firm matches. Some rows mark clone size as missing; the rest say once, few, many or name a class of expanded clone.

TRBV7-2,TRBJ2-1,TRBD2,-,CASSQTGLAGHISYNEQFF,TGTGCCAGCAGCCAAACGGGACTAGCGGGACATATCTCCTACAATGAGCAGTTCTTC
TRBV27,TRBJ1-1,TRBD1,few,CASSLDRGTEAFF,TGTGCCAGCAGTTTAGACAGGGGCACTGAAGCTTTCTTT
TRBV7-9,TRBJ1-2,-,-,CASSLSGGEASNYGYTF,TGTGCCAGCAGCTTAAGCGGCGGAGAAGCGTCTAACTATGGCTACACCTTC
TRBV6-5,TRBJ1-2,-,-,CASSRAPTSGYTF,TGTGCCAGCAGCCGGGCCCCGACCTCCGGCTACACCTTC
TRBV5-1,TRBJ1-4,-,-,CASSMDGPEKLFF,TGCGCCAGCAGCATGGACGGACCCGAAAAACTGTTTTTT
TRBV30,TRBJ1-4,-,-,CAWDTQIPNEKLFF,TGTGCCTGGGACACACAGATTCCTAATGAAAAACTGTTTTTT
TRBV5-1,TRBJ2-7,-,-,CASSSDYEQYF,TGCGCCAGCAGCTCAGACTACGAGCAGTACTTC
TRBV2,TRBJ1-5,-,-,CASSARNPHNQPQHF,TGTGCCAGCAGTGCCCGAAATCCCCATAATCAGCCCCAGCATTTT
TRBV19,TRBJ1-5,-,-,CASSPSGPLLNPQHF,TGTGCCAGTAGTCCCTCAGGCCCCCTATTAAATCCCCAGCATTTT
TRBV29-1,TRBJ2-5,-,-,CSSRLGPTQETQYF,TGCAGCTCAAGACTGGGACCAACCCAAGAGACCCAGTACTTC
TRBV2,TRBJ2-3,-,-,CASSAEPADTQYF,TGTGCCAGCAGTGCGGAGCCCGCAGATACGCAGTATTTT
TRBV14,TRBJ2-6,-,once,CASSQDPTGVGWTGANVLTF,TGTGCCAGCAGCCAAGATCCCACCGGGGTAGGGTGGACTGGGGCCAACGTCCTGACTTTC
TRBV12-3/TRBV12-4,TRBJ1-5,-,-,CASSRGGFQPQHF,TGTGCCAGCAGTAGAGGGGGATTTCAGCCCCAGCATTTT
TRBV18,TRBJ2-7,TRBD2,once,CASSPGSGRSEQYF,TGTGCCAGCTCACCGGGTAGCGGGAGGAGCGAGCAGTACTTC
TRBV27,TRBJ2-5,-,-,CASRLGSRETQYF,TGTGCCTCTCGTCTGGGCTCACGGGAGACCCAGTACTTC
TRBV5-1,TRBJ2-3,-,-,CASSLVPSSTDTQYF,TGCGCCAGCAGCTTAGTTCCTTCTAGCACAGATACGCAGTATTTT
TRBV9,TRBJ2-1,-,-,CASSVAGSRNEQFF,TGTGCCAGCAGCGTAGCGGGGTCAAGGAATGAGCAGTTCTTC
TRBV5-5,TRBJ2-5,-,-,CASRLQGVETQYF,TGTGCCAGCAGGTTACAGGGCGTAGAGACCCAGTACTTC
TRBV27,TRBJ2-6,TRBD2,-,CASSFSGGSGANVLTF,TGTGCCAGCAGTTTTTCGGGGGGCTCTGGGGCCAACGTCCTGACTTTC
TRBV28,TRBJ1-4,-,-,CASSFFLGTSPIELFF,TGTGCCAGCAGTTTCTTTCTAGGGACATCACCTATCGAACTGTTTTTT
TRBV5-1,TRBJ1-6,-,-,CASSLAGPTLRNSPLHF,TGCGCCAGCAGCTTGGCGGGACCCACGTTACGGAATTCACCCCTCCACTTT
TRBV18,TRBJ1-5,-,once,CASSPGPDQPQHF,TGTGCCAGCTCACCAGGGCCGGATCAGCCCCAGCATTTT
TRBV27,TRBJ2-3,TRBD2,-,CASSSSGRGTDTQYF,TGTGCCAGCAGTTCAAGCGGGAGAGGCACAGATACGCAGTATTTT
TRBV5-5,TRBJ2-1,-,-,CASSSYGTSREQFF,TGTGCCAGCAGCTCCTACGGGACCAGCAGGGAGCAGTTCTTC
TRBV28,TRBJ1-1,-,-,CASCPRGAGKTEAFF,TGTGCCAGCTGCCCCCGGGGGGCGGGAAAGACTGAAGCTTTCTTT
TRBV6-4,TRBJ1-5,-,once,CASSEKGGNQPQHF,TGTGCCAGCAGTGAAAAGGGGGGCAATCAGCCCCAGCATTTT
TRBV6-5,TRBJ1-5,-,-,CASRAITGLQPQHF,TGTGCCAGCAGGGCTATTACAGGTTTACAGCCCCAGCATTTT
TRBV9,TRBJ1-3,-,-,CASSVWGRRGNTIYF,TGTGCCAGCAGCGTTTGGGGGCGACGGGGAAACACCATATATTTT
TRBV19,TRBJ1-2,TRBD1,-,CASRRTGDHYGYTF,TGTGCCAGTAGGAGGACAGGGGACCACTATGGCTACACCTTC
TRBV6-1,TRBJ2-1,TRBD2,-,CASSELSGRAYNEQFF,TGTGCCAGCAGTGAACTGAGCGGGAGGGCTTACAATGAGCAGTTCTTC
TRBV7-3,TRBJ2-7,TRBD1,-,CASSQGDSSYEQYF,TGTGCCAGCAGCCAAGGGGACAGTTCCTACGAGCAGTACTTC
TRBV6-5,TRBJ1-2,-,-,CASNLRDRNHGYTF,TGTGCCAGCAATCTCAGGGATAGGAATCATGGCTACACCTTC
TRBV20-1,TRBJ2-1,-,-,CSAKKNNEQFF,TGCAGTGCTAAAAAAAACAATGAGCAGTTCTTC
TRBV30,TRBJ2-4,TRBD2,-,CAWSVPSGAYLAKNIQYF,TGTGCCTGGAGTGTACCCAGCGGGGCCTACTTAGCCAAAAACATTCAGTACTTC
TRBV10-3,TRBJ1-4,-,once,CAIKDSRNEKLFF,TGTGCCATCAAGGACAGCCGTAATGAAAAACTGTTTTTT
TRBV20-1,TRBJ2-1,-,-,CSARDLVEQFF,TGCAGTGCTAGAGACCTTGTTGAGCAGTTCTTC
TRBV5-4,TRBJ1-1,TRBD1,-,CASSTGTGDTEAFF,TGTGCCAGCAGCACCGGGACAGGGGACACTGAAGCTTTCTTT
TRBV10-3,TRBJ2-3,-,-,CAISESGRGTDTQYF,TGTGCCATCAGTGAGTCGGGGCGGGGAACAGATACGCAGTATTTT
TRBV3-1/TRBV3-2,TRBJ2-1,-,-,CASSLGRKGEQFF,TGTGCCAGCAGCCTGGGCCGGAAGGGCGAGCAGTTCTTC
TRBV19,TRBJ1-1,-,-,CASTAMGTEAFF,TGTGCCAGTACTGCGATGGGCACTGAAGCTTTCTTT
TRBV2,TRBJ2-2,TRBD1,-,CASSVGTANTGELFF,TGTGCCAGCAGTGTTGGGACAGCGAACACCGGGGAGCTGTTTTTT
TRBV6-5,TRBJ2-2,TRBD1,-,CASSPGTDNTGELFF,TGTGCCAGCAGCCCCGGGACAGATAACACCGGGGAGCTGTTTTTT
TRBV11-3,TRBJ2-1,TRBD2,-,CASSSGTSGGGGYNEQFF,TGTGCCAGCAGCTCCGGGACTAGCGGAGGGGGAGGCTACAATGAGCAGTTCTTC
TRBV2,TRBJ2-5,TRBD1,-,CASSRDRLKETQYF,TGTGCCAGCAGCCGGGACAGGTTGAAAGAGACCCAGTACTTC
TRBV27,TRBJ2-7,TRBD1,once,CASSFQGQAYEQYF,TGTGCCAGCAGTTTTCAAGGACAGGCCTACGAGCAGTACTTC
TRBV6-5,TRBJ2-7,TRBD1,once,CASSKGQTTAQYF,TGTGCCAGCAGTAAGGGACAGACTACGGCGCAGTACTTC
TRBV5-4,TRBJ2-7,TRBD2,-,CASSKSSGIVYEQYF,TGTGCCAGCAGCAAGTCTAGCGGGATAGTCTACGAGCAGTACTTC
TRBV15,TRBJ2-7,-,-,CATSRAEASYEQYF,TGTGCCACCAGCAGAGCCGAGGCCTCCTACGAGCAGTACTTC
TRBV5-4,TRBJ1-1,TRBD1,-,CASSSAWTGERAFF,TGTGCCAGCAGCTCAGCCTGGACAGGGGAGAGAGCTTTCTTT
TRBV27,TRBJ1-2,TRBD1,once,CASSFQYRGMDYGYTF,TGTGCCAGCAGTTTTCAGTACAGGGGAATGGACTATGGCTACACCTTC
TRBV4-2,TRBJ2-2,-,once,CASSWWGAGTGELFF,TGTGCCAGCAGCTGGTGGGGGGCGGGAACCGGGGAGCTGTTTTTT
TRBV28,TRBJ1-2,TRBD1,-,CASRPQGGYGYTF,TGTGCCAGCAGGCCACAGGGGGGCTATGGCTACACCTTC